The rows below give T cell receptor beta chains drawn from one sample of a study of T cells in Graves' hyperthyroidism and ophthalmopathy. One entry per CDR3 protein results from TCRdb running MiXCR on the multiplex PCR reads. The sample lists approximately 600,000 distinct CDR3 sequences, about 15% occurring once. Sequenced input: blood. These receptors were obtained from a woman aged 30 to 39 with Graves' hyperthyroidism that later progressed to Graves' ophthalmopathy. Each CDR3 is given with its conserved first and last residue. The D gene is left open where the match is weak. Some rows mark clone size as missing; the rest say once, few, many or name a class of expanded clone.

J | length | D | V | size | CDR3 | DNA
TRBJ2-5 | 15 | TRBD2 | TRBV28 | many | CASIAGGIGEETQYF | TGTGCCAGCATCGCGGGAGGGATTGGAGAAGAGACCCAGTACTTC
TRBJ1-5 | 14 | . | TRBV11-2 | many | CASTRDRSNQPQHF | TGTGCCAGCACACGAGATAGGAGCAATCAGCCCCAGCATTTT
TRBJ1-2 | 14 | . | TRBV7-2 | many | CASSLANVNYGYTF | TGTGCCAGCAGCTTAGCCAACGTTAACTATGGCTACACCTTC
TRBJ2-1 | 17 | TRBD2 | TRBV13 | many | CASSYLAGKQRDNEQFF | TGTGCCAGCAGCTACTTAGCGGGCAAACAGCGCGATAATGAGCAGTTCTTC
TRBJ1-5 | 15 | . | TRBV7-2 | . | CASSLGGLNNQPQHF | TGTGCCAGCAGCTTGGGGGGCCTAAACAATCAGCCCCAGCATTTT
TRBJ1-1 | 13 | . | TRBV12-3/TRBV12-4 | many | CASRQTLNTEAFF | TGTGCCAGCAGACAGACTTTGAACACTGAAGCTTTCTTT
TRBJ2-1 | 15 | TRBD2 | TRBV5-1 | . | CASSASGLAGPGQFF | TGTGCCAGCAGCGCCTCAGGACTAGCGGGGCCGGGGCAGTTCTTC
TRBJ1-1 | 15 | . | TRBV12-3/TRBV12-4 | . | CASSLVPGTGTEAFF | TGTGCCAGCAGTTTAGTCCCCGGGACCGGCACTGAAGCTTTCTTT
TRBJ2-1 | 14 | . | TRBV3-1 | many | CASSPSRRLGGQFF | TGTGCCAGCAGCCCAAGCCGCAGGCTCGGGGGGCAGTTCTTC
TRBJ2-7 | 14 | . | TRBV12-3/TRBV12-4 | many | CASSLEVRGYEQYF | TGTGCCAGCAGTTTAGAAGTCAGGGGCTACGAGCAGTACTTC
TRBJ2-7 | 14 | TRBD2 | TRBV7-2 | few | CATLGLAGSYEQYF | TGTGCCACCTTAGGACTAGCGGGTTCCTACGAGCAGTACTTC
TRBJ2-3 | 15 | TRBD1 | TRBV30 | many | CAWRWGQGVADTQYF | TGTGCCTGGAGATGGGGGCAGGGGGTCGCAGATACGCAGTATTTT
TRBJ2-1 | 14 | . | TRBV12-3/TRBV12-4 | many | CASSLGLAINEQFF | TGTGCCAGCAGTTTAGGGCTAGCCATCAATGAGCAGTTCTTC
TRBJ1-4 | 13 | . | TRBV28 | many | CASSFGRDEKLFF | TGTGCCAGCAGTTTCGGCAGGGACGAAAAACTGTTTTTT
TRBJ1-2 | 14 | . | TRBV4-3 | . | CASSQDGRGDGYTF | TGCGCCAGCAGCCAAGACGGTAGGGGTGATGGCTACACCTTC
TRBJ2-5 | 16 | TRBD1 | TRBV20-1 | many | CSARRPLDRGQETQYF | TGCAGTGCTAGGCGACCATTGGACAGGGGGCAGGAGACCCAGTACTTC
TRBJ2-3 | 15 | TRBD1 | TRBV7-2 | . | CASSSAGGATDTQYF | TGTGCCAGCAGTAGTGCAGGGGGCGCAACAGATACGCAGTATTTT
TRBJ1-4 | 14 | . | TRBV3-1 | many | CASSQRNFNEKLFF | TGTGCCAGCAGCCAAAGGAACTTTAATGAAAAACTGTTTTTT
TRBJ1-1 | 15 | TRBD1 | TRBV28 | many | CASSSPQGARTEAFF | TGTGCCAGCAGTTCACCCCAGGGGGCCCGCACTGAAGCTTTCTTT
TRBJ2-2 | 13 | . | TRBV7-2 | many | CASNSRRTGELFF | TGTGCCAGCAACTCCCGGAGAACCGGGGAGCTGTTTTTT
TRBJ1-2 | 16 | TRBD1 | TRBV30 | many | CAWSVRLGDSRAGYTF | TGTGCCTGGAGTGTACGTCTTGGGGACAGCCGAGCTGGCTACACCTTC
TRBJ2-7 | 12 | . | TRBV5-1 | . | CASSSGLSEQYF | TGCGCCAGCAGCTCGGGCTTAAGCGAGCAGTACTTC
TRBJ2-7 | 16 | TRBD2 | TRBV6-1 | few | CASSPPLVGRFYEQYF | TGTGCCAGCAGCCCCCCTTTGGTCGGGAGGTTCTACGAGCAGTACTTC
TRBJ2-7 | 17 | TRBD2 | TRBV4-2 | many | CASRPGGSGAGLYEQYF | TGTGCCAGCAGACCCGGAGGAAGCGGGGCTGGGCTGTACGAGCAGTACTTC
TRBJ2-7 | 14 | TRBD1 | TRBV20-1 | many | CSARPGQESYEQYF | TGCAGTGCTCGGCCGGGACAGGAGTCCTACGAGCAGTACTTC
TRBJ2-3 | 11 | . | TRBV20-1 | many | CSARIGDTQYF | TGCAGTGCCCGTATAGGAGATACGCAGTATTTT
TRBJ2-2 | 17 | TRBD2 | TRBV7-6 | many | CASSLEKAGGNTGELFF | TGTGCCAGCAGCTTAGAAAAAGCGGGAGGGAACACCGGGGAGCTGTTTTTT
TRBJ2-5 | 13 | . | TRBV19 | . | CASSIGRGETQYF | TGTGCCAGTAGTATAGGTAGGGGAGAGACCCAGTACTTC
TRBJ2-1 | 14 | . | TRBV11-1 | many | CASNIQSSYNEQFF | TGTGCCAGCAACATCCAAAGCTCCTACAATGAGCAGTTCTTC
TRBJ2-2 | 15 | . | TRBV28 | many | CASSFAGANTGELFF | TGTGCCAGCAGTTTCGCAGGGGCGAACACCGGGGAGCTGTTTTTT
TRBJ2-3 | 15 | . | TRBV10-2 | . | CASSAVGGSTDTQYF | TGCGCCAGCAGTGCAGTCGGTGGGAGCACAGATACGCAGTATTTT
TRBJ1-4 | 15 | . | TRBV24-1 | few | CATSDGGPGNEKLFF | TGTGCCACCAGTGATGGGGGGCCCGGCAATGAAAAACTGTTTTTT
TRBJ2-7 | 18 | . | TRBV20-1 | few | CSARQDRVAATGFYEQHF | TGCAGTGCTAGACAAGACCGGGTAGCGGCCACAGGGTTCTACGAGCAGCACTTC
TRBJ2-1 | 16 | TRBD2 | TRBV24-1 | many | CATSDLGLAGENEQFF | TGTGCCACCAGTGATTTAGGACTAGCGGGAGAGAATGAGCAGTTCTTC
TRBJ2-7 | 12 | TRBD1 | TRBV12-5 | . | CASGRDSYEQYF | TGTGCTAGTGGGAGGGACAGCTACGAGCAGTACTTC
TRBJ1-1 | 12 | TRBD1 | TRBV3-1 | many | CASSQVDRVAFF | TGTGCCAGCAGCCAAGTGGACAGGGTTGCTTTCTTT
TRBJ1-1 | 15 | . | TRBV6-1 | few | CASYSRGRGSTEAFF | TGTGCCAGTTATTCCCGGGGGCGAGGGAGCACTGAAGCTTTCTTT